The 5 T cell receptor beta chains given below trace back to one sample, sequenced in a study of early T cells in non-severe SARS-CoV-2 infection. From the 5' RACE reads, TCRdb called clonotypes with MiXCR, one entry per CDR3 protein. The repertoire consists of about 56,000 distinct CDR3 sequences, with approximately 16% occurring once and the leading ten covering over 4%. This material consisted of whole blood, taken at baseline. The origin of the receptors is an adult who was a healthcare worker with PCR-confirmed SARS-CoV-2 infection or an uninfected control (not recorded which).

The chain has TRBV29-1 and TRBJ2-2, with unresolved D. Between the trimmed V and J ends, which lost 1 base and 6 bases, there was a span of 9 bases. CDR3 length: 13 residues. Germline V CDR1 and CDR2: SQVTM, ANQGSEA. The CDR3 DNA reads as TGCAGCGTTGAAGGTGGAAGACCCGGGGAGCTGTTTTTT. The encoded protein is CSVEGGRPGELFF.

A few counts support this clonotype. The DNA of the CDR3 is TGTGCCTGGAGTGGTGTTAGCCCCACAGATACGCAGTATTTT. Translating it yields CAWSGVSPTDTQYF. The chain carries TRBV30 and TRBJ2-3; no clear D. This CDR3 region has 14 residues. V lost 1 base and J lost 2, with 10 bases in between. Germline V gene data show CDR1 as GTSNPN and CDR2 as SVGIG (reference sequence).

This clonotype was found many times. The CDR3 is CSVVEVTTEAFF. The CDR3 DNA is TGCAGCGTTGTCGAGGTCACGACTGAAGCTTTCTTT. V usage is TRBV29-1 and J usage is TRBJ1-1; no reliable D call. In germline, CDR1 is SQVTM, CDR2 ANQGSEA. V shed 4 bases and J shed 5 bases, with 11 bases lying between them. This CDR3 is built from 12 residues.

CDR3: CASSPNPGPTDTQYF. In nucleotides, the CDR3 is TGTGCCAGCAGCCCGAACCCGGGACCGACAGATACGCAGTATTTT. V gene TRBV3-1 combines with J gene TRBJ2-3; either TRBD1 or TRBD2 may supply D (5 bases each). The germline CDR1 and CDR2 sequences are LGHDT and YNNKEL (reference sequence). The CDR3 loop spans 15 amino acids. The germline V and J ends were trimmed by 4 bases and 3 bases, with 14 bases remaining between them.

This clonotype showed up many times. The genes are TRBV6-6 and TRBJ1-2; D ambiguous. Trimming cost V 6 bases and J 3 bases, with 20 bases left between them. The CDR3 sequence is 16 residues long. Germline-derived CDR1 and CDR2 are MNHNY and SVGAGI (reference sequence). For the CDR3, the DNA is TGTGCCAGCAGGAAACACGGTGGCGCATCCGACTATGGCTACACCTTC. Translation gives CASRKHGGASDYGYTF.